This T cell receptor beta chain derives from a study of PD-1 blockade in classical Hodgkin lymphoma. The data were produced by immunoSEQ multiplex PCR, yet TCRdb's version contains in-frame clones alone and is incomplete. Of roughly 140,000 clones listed, just under 80% are singletons. Exposure to brentuximab vedotin varied, and each patient had relapsed following autologous stem cell transplantation. Broader study findings: Newly diagnosed patients were said to have less baseline TCR diversity than healthy donors did. Significantly greater TCR diversity emerged by C4D1 in CD4+ cells but not CD8+ cells.

For this clone: Its target is unknown.

CDR1 and CDR2 from the germline V gene are MNHEY and SMNVEV (reference sequence). J lost 3 bases, V lost 2 bases, and 7 bases had no gene match. The CDR3 has 17 residues. This TCR derives from a human donor with classical Hodgkin lymphoma. The chain employs TRBV27 and TRBJ2-1; 10 positions match TRBD2. The starting material was peripheral blood mononuclear cells (PBMCs), obtained before the second cycle of nivolumab. This chain's CDR3 is CASSLSLLAGFYNEQFF. The CDR3 bases are TGTGCCAGCAGTTTAAGCCTACTAGCGGGGTTCTACAATGAGCAGTTCTTC.